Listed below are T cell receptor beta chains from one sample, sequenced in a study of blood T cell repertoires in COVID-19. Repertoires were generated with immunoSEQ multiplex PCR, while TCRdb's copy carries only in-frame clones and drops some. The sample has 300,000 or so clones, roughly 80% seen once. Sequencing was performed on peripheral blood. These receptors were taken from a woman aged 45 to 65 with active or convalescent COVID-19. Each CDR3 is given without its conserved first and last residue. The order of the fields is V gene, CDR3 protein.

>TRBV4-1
ASSQDRSSGSYEQY
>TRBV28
ASKGNRPSGSGANVLT
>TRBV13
ASTTGDSPYEQY
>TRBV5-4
ASMLGGLAGGGRQF
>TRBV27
ATHPTGTGYYEQY
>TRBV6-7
ASSPGTGGSNEQY
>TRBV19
ASYDRRINTGELF
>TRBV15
ATSRDGRERQPQH
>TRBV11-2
ARNLSGTWHLRNTIY
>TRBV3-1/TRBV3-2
ASSQGPGGRAF
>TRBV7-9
ASSLSARAEQF
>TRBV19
ASSGQGRSNYGYT
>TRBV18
ASSQDSSGNTIY
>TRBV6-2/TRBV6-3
ASSYSPGAVSGYT
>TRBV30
AWDLAGTTDTQY
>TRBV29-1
SVAHLAGGFTDTQY
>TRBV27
ASSPTGYQPQH
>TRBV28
ASTPAGRGPNYGYT
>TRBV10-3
AISESTGGNSPLH
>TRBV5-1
ASSLGQATYNEQF
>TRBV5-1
ASSLGQGVPTNYGYT
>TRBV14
ASSQDLADIYGYT
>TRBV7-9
ASSGTGGIYGYT
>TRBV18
ASSPSGGNEQF
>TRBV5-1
ASSLGPRRGSYTDTQY
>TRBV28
ASSLEGASGNTIY